One sample yielded the 8 T cell receptor beta chains listed below, sequenced in a study of post-analysis software for immune sequencing data. Each TCR beta cDNA library carried unique molecular identifiers. TCRdb independently ran MiXCR on the PCR reads; one entry per CDR3 protein. The table records approximately 660,000 distinct CDR3 sequences, approximately 59% of them present only once. The antigens for these receptors are not known. General observations from the study: Higher frequency in patients than in controls was seen for roughly five TRBV segments, with TRBV5-6, TRBV5-1 and TRBV20-1 among them.

The sample taken for sequencing was blood. The source of these receptors is a girl aged 2 to 10 with multiple sclerosis.

This chain uses TRBV15 with TRBJ2-5, with 7 bases matching TRBD1. The germline V gene has CDR1 LNHNV and CDR2 YYDKDF (reference sequence). CDR3 length: 16 amino acids. V was pared by 0 bases and J by 3 bases, with 7 bases of the junction left unmatched. CDR3 in DNA: TGTGCCACCAGCAGAGATGTGAGACAGGGAAAAGAGACCCAGTACTTC. It translates to CATSRDVRQGKETQYF.

The chain joins TRBV5-1 to TRBJ2-5, with D tentatively TRBD2 (5 bases). The V and J ends lost 0 bases and 5 bases respectively, with 14 bases between them. This CDR3 is 15 amino acids long. The germline gives CDR1 SGHRS, CDR2 YFSETQ. The CDR3 is CASSLAWTETETQYF. CDR3 nucleotides: TGCGCCAGCAGCTTGGCCTGGACTGAGACGGAGACCCAGTACTTC.

A note on this clonotype: Sequence at one end of the junction differs from germline and may be a read error. CDR3 loop: CASSLLDSYSYTF. The DNA for the CDR3 is TGTGCCAGCAGCTTATTGGACAGCTATAGCTACACCTTC. This sequence joins TRBV7-9 and TRBJ1-2; perhaps TRBD1 as D (6 bases). CDR3 length: 13 residues. Germline CDR1 reads SEHNR; CDR2 reads FQNEAQ (reference sequence).

The chain combines TRBV10-3 with TRBJ2-7; a possible D gene is TRBD1 (5 bases). Trimming took 5 bases from V and 0 from J, leaving 17 bases between them. The CDR3 runs to 16 residues. Germline V gene lookup returns CDR1 ENHRY and CDR2 SYGVKD. The CDR3 bases are TGTGCCATCAGTCCCTCCCGACAGCTGAGCTCCTACGAGCAGTACTTC. Its protein is CAISPSRQLSSYEQYF.

The V and J genes are TRBV2 and TRBJ2-7; 9 bases align to TRBD1. In germline, CDR1 is SNHLY, CDR2 FYNNEI. The CDR3 loop spans 16 amino acids. J was trimmed by 3 bases and V by 1 base; bases with no gene match: 7. The CDR3 spells CASSEGGTGRYYEQYF. DNA for the CDR3: TGTGCCAGCAGTGAAGGGGGGACAGGGAGATACTACGAGCAGTACTTC.

The chain couples TRBV7-2 to TRBJ1-4; a possible D gene is TRBD1 (5 bases). The CDR3 is made up of 15 amino acids. The germline V gene encodes CDR1 SGHTA and CDR2 FQGNSA. Trimming cost V 5 bases and J 8 bases, with 18 bases left between them. The CDR3 DNA reads as TGTGCCAGCAGCGAACGCGGGACCGCCCAAGAAAAACTGTTTTTT. Its translation: CASSERGTAQEKLFF.

The chain employs TRBV7-9 and TRBJ2-1; possible D gene TRBD1, 6 bases. The CDR3 covers 16 residues. The V gene lost 1 base and the J gene lost 5 bases, with 15 bases spanning the gap. Germline V gene lookup returns CDR1 SEHNR and CDR2 FQNEAQ (reference sequence). The CDR3 is CASSLGSGAGDNEQFF. The CDR3, as DNA: TGTGCCAGCAGCTTAGGGAGTGGGGCAGGGGACAATGAGCAGTTCTTC.

This clonotype has only a few counts. This chain connects TRBV5-1 to TRBJ2-1; 13 bases agree with TRBD2. This CDR3 comprises 15 residues. The germline gives CDR1 SGHRS, CDR2 YFSETQ. The V and J ends lost 4 bases and 6 bases, in that order; junction bases with no gene match: 4. The CDR3 coding sequence is TGCGCCAGCAGCACTACTAGCGGGGGGGCCAATGAGCAGTTCTTC. It yields the protein CASSTTSGGANEQFF.